This TCR beta chain was identified in a study of blood T cell repertoires in COVID-19. About the study: In each case, the material was cDNA or gDNA derived from T cells, B-cell-depleted T cells, or PBMCs.

The Seattle patients joined while their infection was active and were tracked longitudinally afterward. The count of this clone is one. In the source study's methods: Amplification of reference gene primers provided the estimated nucleated cell counts. Profiled with immunoSEQ multiplex PCR; TCRdb holds only in-frame clones, not every one. That table furnishes V, J and clone size, whereas the DNA furnished D and trimming. The table lists roughly 200,000 clones, roughly 83% of them singletons. The V gene lost 2 bases and the J gene lost 2 bases, with 16 bases spanning the gap. Germline lookup yields CDR1 LNHDA and CDR2 SQIVND (reference sequence). This CDR3 spans 16 amino acids.

Sequencing used peripheral blood. This chain connects TRBV19 to TRBJ2-7; possibly TRBD1 for D (6 bases). The origin of this receptor is a woman between 40 and 50 years old with COVID-19, enrolled during active disease. CDR3 DNA: TGTGCCAGTAGTATACGACAGGTCCTAAACACCTACGAGCAGTACTTC. This encodes CASSIRQVLNTYEQYF.